This TCR beta chain was captured in a study of T cell responses to AZD1222 COVID-19 vaccine. TCRdb's copy holds only in-frame clones and misses some; the assay was immunoSEQ multiplex PCR. This table holds under 150,000 clones, roughly 90% found once. Broader study findings: Following two doses of AZD1222, Spike-specific TCR breadth and depth rose. Among vaccine-associated CD4 TCRs, coverage spanned spike, with dominance at 160-218 and 743-854.

CDR3 length equals 16 residues. The trim removed 0 bases at V and 6 bases at J, leaving 8 bases unmatched. Germline V CDR1 and CDR2: SGHRS, YFSETQ. This clone came up once. Antigen: not known. Specimen: peripheral blood, collected on day 0 of AZD1222 vaccination. The chain uses TRBV5-1 and TRBJ1-2, with TRBD1 matching over 10 bases. The sequence was obtained from an adult in good health. The CDR3 DNA sequence: TGCGCCAGCAGCTTGGCTGGACAGGGGGGGTATAATGGCTACACCTTC. Protein product: CASSLAGQGGYNGYTF. Full variable domain (rest looked up from reference TRBV5-1 and TRBJ1-2): KAGVTQTPRYLIKTRGQQVTLSCSPISGHRSVSWYQQTPGQGLQFLFEYFSETQRNKGNFPGRFSGRQFSNSRSEMNVSTLELGDSALYLCASSLAGQGGYNGYTFGSGTRLTVV.